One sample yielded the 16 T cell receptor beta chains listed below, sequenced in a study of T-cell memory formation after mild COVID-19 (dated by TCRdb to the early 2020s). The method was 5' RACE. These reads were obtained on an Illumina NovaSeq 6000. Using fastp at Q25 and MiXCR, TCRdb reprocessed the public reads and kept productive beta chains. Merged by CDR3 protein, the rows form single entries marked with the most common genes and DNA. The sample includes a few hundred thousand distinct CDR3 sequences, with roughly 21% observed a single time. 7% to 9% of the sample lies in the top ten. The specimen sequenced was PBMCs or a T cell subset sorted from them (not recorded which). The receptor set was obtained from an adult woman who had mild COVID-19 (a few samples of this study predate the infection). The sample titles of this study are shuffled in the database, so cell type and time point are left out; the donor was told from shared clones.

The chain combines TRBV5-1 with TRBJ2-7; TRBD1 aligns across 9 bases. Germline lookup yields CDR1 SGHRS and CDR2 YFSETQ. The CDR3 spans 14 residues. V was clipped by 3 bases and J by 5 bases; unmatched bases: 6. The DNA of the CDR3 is TGCGCCAGCAGCTCCGGACAGGGGAGCGACGAGCAGTACTTC. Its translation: CASSSGQGSDEQYF.

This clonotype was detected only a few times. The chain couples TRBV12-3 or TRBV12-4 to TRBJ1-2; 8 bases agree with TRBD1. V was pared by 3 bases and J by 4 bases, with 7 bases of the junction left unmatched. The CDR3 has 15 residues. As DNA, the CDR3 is TGTGCCAGCAGTTTCATGACAGGGGCCCCCTATGGCTACACCTTC. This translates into CASSFMTGAPYGYTF.

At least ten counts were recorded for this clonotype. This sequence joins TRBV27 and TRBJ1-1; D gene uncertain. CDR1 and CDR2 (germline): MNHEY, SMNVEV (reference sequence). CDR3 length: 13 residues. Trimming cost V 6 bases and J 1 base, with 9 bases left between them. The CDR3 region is CASSPEWNTEAFF. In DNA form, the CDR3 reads TGTGCCAGCAGCCCCGAGTGGAACACTGAAGCTTTCTTT.

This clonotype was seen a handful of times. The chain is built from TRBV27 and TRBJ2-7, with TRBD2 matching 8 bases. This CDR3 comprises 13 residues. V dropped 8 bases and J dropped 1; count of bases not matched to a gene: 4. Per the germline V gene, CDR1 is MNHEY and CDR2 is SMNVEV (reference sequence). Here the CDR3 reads CASGSGSSYEQYF. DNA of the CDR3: TGTGCCAGCGGGAGCGGGAGTTCCTACGAGCAGTACTTC.

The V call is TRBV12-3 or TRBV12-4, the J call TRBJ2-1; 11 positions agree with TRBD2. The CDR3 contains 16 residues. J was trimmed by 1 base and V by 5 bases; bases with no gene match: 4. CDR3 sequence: CASSIRTSGSYNEQFF. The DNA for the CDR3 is TGTGCCAGCAGTATCCGGACTAGCGGGTCCTACAATGAGCAGTTCTTC.

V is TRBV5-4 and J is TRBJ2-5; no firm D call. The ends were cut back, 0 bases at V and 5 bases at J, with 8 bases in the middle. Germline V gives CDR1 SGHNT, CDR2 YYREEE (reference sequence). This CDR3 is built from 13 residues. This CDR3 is CASSLGQAETQYF. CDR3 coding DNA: TGTGCCAGCAGCTTGGGGCAGGCCGAGACCCAGTACTTC.

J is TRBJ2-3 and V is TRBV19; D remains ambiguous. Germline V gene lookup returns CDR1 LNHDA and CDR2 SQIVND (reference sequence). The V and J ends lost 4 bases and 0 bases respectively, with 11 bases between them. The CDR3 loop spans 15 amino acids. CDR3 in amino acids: CASSTRFSSTDTQYF. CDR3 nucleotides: TGTGCCAGTAGTACTAGGTTCTCTAGCACAGATACGCAGTATTTT.

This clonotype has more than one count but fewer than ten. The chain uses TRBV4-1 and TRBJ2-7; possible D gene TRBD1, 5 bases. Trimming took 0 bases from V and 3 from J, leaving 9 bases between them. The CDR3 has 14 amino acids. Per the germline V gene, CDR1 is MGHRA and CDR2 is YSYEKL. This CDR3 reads CASSQDSTDYEQYF. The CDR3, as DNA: TGCGCCAGCAGCCAAGATTCGACAGACTACGAGCAGTACTTC.

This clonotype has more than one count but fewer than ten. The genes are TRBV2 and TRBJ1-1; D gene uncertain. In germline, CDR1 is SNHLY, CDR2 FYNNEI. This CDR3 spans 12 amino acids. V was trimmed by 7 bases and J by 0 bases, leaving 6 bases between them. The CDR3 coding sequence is TGTGCCAGCAACCACGTGAACACTGAAGCTTTCTTT. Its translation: CASNHVNTEAFF.

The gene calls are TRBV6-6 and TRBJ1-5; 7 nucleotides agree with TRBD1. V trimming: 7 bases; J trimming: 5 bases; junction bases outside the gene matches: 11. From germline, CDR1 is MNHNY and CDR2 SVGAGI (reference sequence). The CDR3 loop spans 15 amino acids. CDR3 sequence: CASTPSRQGYQPQHF. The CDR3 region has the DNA TGTGCCAGCACCCCATCCAGACAGGGATATCAGCCCCAGCATTTT.

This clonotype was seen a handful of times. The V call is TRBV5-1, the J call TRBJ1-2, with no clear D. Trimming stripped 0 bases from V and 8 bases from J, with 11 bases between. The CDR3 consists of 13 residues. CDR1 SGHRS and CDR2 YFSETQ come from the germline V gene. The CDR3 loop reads CASSLGRSRGYTF. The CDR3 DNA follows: TGCGCCAGCAGCTTGGGACGGTCTCGGGGCTACACCTTC.

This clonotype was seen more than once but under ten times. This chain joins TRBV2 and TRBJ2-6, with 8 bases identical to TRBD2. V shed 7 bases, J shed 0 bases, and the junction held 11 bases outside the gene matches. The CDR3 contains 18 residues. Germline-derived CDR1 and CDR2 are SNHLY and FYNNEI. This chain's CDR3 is CASTLTGTRFSGANVLTF. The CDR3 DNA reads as TGTGCCAGCACCTTGACCGGGACTAGGTTCTCTGGGGCCAACGTCCTGACTTTC.

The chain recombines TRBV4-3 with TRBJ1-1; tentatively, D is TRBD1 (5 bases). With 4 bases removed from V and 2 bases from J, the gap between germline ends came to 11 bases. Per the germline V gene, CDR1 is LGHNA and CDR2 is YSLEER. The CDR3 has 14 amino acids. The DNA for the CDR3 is TGCGCCAGCAGCCGACGACAGACCAACACTGAAGCTTTCTTT. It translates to CASSRRQTNTEAFF.

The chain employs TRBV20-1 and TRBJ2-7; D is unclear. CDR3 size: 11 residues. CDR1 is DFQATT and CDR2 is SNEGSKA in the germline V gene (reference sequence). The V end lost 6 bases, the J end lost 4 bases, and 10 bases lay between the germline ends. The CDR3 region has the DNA TGCAGTGCCGCTGAGCTGTACGAGCAGTACTTC. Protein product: CSAAELYEQYF.

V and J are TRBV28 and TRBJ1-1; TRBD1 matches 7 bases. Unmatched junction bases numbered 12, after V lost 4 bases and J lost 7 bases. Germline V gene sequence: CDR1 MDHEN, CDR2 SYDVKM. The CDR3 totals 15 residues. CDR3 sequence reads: CASSSPDRVFGEAFF. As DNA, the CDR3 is TGTGCCAGCAGTTCTCCTGACAGGGTATTCGGTGAAGCTTTCTTT.

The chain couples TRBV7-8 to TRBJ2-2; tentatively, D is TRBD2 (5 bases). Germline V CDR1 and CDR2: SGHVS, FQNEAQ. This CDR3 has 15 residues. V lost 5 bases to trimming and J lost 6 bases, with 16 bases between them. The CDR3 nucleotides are TGTGCCAGCAGCATACCAGGACTGCGGGCCGGGGAGCTGTTTTTT. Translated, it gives CASSIPGLRAGELFF.